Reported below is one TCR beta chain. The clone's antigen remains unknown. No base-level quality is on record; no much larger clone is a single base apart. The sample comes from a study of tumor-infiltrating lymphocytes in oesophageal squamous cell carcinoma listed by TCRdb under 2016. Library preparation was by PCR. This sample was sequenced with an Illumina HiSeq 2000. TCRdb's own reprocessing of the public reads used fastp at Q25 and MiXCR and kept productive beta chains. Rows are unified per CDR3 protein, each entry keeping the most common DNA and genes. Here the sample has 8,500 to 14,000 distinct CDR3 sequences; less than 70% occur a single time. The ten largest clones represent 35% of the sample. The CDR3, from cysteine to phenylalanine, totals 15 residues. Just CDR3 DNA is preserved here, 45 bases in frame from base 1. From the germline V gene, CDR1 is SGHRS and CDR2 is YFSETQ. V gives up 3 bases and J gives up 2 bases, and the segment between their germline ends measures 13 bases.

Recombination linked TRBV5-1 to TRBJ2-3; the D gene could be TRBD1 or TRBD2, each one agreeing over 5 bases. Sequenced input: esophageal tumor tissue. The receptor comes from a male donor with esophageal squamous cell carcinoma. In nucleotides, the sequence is TGCGCCAGCAGCTACTCCGGGACCCACACAGATACGCAGTATTTT. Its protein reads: CASSYSGTHTDTQYF.